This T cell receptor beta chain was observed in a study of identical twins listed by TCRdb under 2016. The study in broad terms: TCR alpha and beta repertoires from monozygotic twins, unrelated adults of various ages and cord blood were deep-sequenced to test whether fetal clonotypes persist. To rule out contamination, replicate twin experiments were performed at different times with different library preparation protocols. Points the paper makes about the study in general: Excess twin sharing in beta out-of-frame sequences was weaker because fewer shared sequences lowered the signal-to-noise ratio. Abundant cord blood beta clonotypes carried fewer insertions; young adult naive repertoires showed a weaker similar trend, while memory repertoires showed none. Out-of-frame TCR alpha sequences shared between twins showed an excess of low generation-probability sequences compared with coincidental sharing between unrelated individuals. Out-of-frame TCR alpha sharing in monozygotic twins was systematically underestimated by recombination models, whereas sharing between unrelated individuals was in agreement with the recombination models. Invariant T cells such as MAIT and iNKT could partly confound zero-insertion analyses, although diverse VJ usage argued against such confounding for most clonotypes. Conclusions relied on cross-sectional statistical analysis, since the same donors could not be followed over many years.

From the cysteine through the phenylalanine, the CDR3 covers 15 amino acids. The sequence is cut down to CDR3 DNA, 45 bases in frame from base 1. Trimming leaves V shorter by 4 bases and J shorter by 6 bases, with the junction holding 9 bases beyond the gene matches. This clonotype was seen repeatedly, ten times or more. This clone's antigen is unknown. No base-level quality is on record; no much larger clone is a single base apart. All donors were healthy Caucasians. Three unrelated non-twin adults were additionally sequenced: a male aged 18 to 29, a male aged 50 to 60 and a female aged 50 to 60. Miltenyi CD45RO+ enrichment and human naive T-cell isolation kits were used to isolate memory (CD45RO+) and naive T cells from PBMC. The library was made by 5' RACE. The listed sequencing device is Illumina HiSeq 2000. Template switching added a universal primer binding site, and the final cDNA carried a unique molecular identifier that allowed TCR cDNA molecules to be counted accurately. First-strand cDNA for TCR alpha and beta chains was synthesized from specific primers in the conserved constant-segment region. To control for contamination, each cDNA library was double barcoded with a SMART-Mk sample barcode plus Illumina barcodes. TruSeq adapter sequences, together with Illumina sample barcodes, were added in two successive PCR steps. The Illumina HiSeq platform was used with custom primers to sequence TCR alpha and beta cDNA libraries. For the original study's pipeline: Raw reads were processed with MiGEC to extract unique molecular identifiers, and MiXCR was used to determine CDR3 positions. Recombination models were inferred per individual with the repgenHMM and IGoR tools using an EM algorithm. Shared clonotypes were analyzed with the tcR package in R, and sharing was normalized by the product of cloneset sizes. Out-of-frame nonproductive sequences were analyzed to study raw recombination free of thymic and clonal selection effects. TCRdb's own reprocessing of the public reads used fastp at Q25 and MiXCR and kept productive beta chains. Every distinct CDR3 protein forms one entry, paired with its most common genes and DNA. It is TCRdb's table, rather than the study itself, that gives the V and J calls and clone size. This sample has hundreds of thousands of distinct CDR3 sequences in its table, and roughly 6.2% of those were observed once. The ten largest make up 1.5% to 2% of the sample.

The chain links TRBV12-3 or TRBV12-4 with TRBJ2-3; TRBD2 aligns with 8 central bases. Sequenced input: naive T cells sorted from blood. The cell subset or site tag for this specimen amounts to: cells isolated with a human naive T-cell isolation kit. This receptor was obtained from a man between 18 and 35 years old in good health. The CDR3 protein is CASSSGTRSPDTQYF. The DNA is TGTGCCAGCAGTTCCGGGACTAGATCGCCGGATACGCAGTATTTT.